The 8 T cell receptor beta chains below were found in one sample sequenced in a study of metastatic and nonmetastatic thyroid tumors. With MiXCR, TCRdb called clones anew from the PCR reads. The sample carries about 6,700 clones, approximately 31% recorded once. Nobody among the patients had been given any treatment before thyroid surgery. Sequenced sample: adjacent normal tissue. These receptors were taken from a female donor with papillary thyroid cancer or a benign thyroid nodule (not recorded which). Some clones in this sample may be carry-over from other donors' samples.

The chain links TRBV28 to TRBJ2-7; D is perhaps TRBD1 or TRBD2 (5 bases each). In germline, CDR1 is MDHEN, CDR2 SYDVKM. With 4 bases removed from V and 1 base from J, the gap between germline ends came to 14 bases. CDR3 length equals 15 residues. The CDR3 sequence is CASSSFMGESYEQYF. The CDR3 DNA is TGTGCCAGCAGTTCATTTATGGGGGAATCCTACGAGCAGTACTTC.

In its sample, this clone is large. The CDR3 sequence is CASSRKTGLESPLHF. The CDR3 DNA reads TGTGCCAGCAGTCGAAAGACAGGGCTGGAATCACCCCTCCACTTT. V usage is TRBV6-1 and J usage is TRBJ1-6; 7 positions match TRBD1. The CDR3 sequence is 15 residues long. The junction had 11 bases not matched to a gene; V was cut back by 5 bases and J by 10 bases. Germline CDR1 is MNHNS and CDR2 is SASEGT.

Only a few counts were recorded for this clone. The CDR3 bases are TGTGCCAGCAGTCGGAGGACAGGCTCATACGAGCAGTACTTC. Protein sequence: CASSRRTGSYEQYF. V is TRBV27 and J is TRBJ2-7; TRBD1 matches at 7 bases. This CDR3 contains 14 residues. After removal of 5 bases from V and 4 bases from J, the junction contained 8 bases not matched to a gene. CDR1 is MNHEY, CDR2 SMNVEV, per germline (reference sequence).

Comment on this clone: Mismatch with germline at one junction end may stem from a read error. The V gene is TRBV6-2 or TRBV6-3, the J gene TRBJ2-7; 10 bases agree with TRBD1. Germline CDR1 and CDR2: MNHEY and SVGEGT. The CDR3 consists of 19 residues. The CDR3 protein is CASKERTGGGYLREYGQYF. The CDR3 DNA is TGTGCCAGCAAAGAACGGACAGGGGGAGGGTACCTACGAGAATACGGGCAGTACTTC.

The chain is built from TRBV11-2 and TRBJ1-1, with 7 bases that match TRBD1. The germline gives CDR1 SGHAT, CDR2 FQNNGV. V lost 3 bases and J lost 0; bases outside the gene matches: 7. The CDR3 totals 16 residues. CDR3 amino acids: CASSFHRQGLNTEAFF. The CDR3 region has the DNA TGTGCCAGCAGCTTCCACCGACAGGGCTTGAACACTGAAGCTTTCTTT.

The chain has TRBV28 and TRBJ1-1; 7 nucleotides match TRBD1. Trimming cost V 11 bases and J 4 bases; bases outside gene matches: 16. Looked up from germline, CDR1 is MDHEN and CDR2 is SYDVKM. The CDR3 has 15 residues. Here the CDR3 reads CAGSLKGGWGTEAFF. For the CDR3, the DNA is TGTGCCGGTAGTTTAAAAGGGGGCTGGGGCACTGAAGCTTTCTTT.

This clone was found a few times. The CDR3 nucleotides are TGTGCCACCCGGACAGGGGGCTTTGGGGAGCTGTTTTTT. Translation gives CATRTGGFGELFF. The chain couples TRBV19 to TRBJ2-2, with 11 bases aligning to TRBD1. V trimming: 10 bases; J trimming: 8 bases; junction bases outside the gene matches: 6. CDR1 is LNHDA and CDR2 is SQIVND in the germline V gene (reference sequence). The CDR3 runs 13 residues.

This clone appeared a few times. This chain joins TRBV6-2 or TRBV6-3 and TRBJ2-7, with D possibly TRBD1 on 5 matching bases. Germline lookup yields CDR1 MNHEY and CDR2 SVGEGT. V was clipped by 6 bases and J by 9 bases, with 21 bases between them. The CDR3 is 14 amino acids. CDR3 nucleotide sequence: TGTGCCAGCAGCCAGGTGGGGCCGTCACCTGTGCAGTACTTC. Residues: CASSQVGPSPVQYF.